One sample yielded the 7 T cell receptor beta chains listed below, sequenced in a study of beta chain features in type 1 diabetes. Sequenced material consisted of expressed TCRB transcripts (all of the isolated RNA was reverse transcribed). Measured with immunoSEQ multiplex PCR; TCRdb has only the in-frame clones, and not every one. The sample records almost 350,000 clones, 6.5% to 10% being singletons. The sequencing sample was made of central memory CD4+ T cells from blood. The source of these receptors is a woman between 18 and 30 years old in good health.

A remark on this clone: One base away lies a much larger clone, so this may be a sequencing read error. Other DNA sequences in the same sample also yield this CDR3. The chain recombines TRBV7-2 with TRBJ2-7, with unresolved D. Germline values: CDR1 SGHTA, CDR2 FQGNSA. The CDR3 sequence is 11 residues long. V dropped 5 bases and J dropped 2 bases, with 4 bases sitting between them. The CDR3 here is CASSRTYEQYF. The CDR3 DNA is TGTGCCAGCAGCCGAACCTACGAGCAGTACTTC.

This clone occurred a few times. CDR3 DNA sequence: TGTGCCAGCAGCGCAGCCCCGGGACAGGGGGAAGGCGGGGAGCTGTTTTTT. Protein sequence: CASSAAPGQGEGGELFF. The genes are TRBV9 and TRBJ2-2, with 11 bases identical to TRBD1. The length of the CDR3 is 17 residues. Looked up from germline, CDR1 is SGDLS and CDR2 is YYNGEE. With V trimmed by 3 bases and J by 7 bases, 11 bases remained unmatched.

This clone has just a few counts. The V gene is TRBV5-1, the J gene TRBJ2-1; tentatively, D is TRBD2 (7 bases). The CDR3 loop spans 13 amino acids. Germline assignment: CDR1 SGHRS and CDR2 YFSETQ. V gave up 0 bases and J gave up 13 bases, with 14 bases separating them. The DNA of the CDR3 is TGCGCCAGCAGCTTGGGTAGTGCGGGGGCCCAGTTCTTC. Encoded protein: CASSLGSAGAQFF.

This clone was counted at least ten times. The chain links TRBV2 to TRBJ1-2; 8 nucleotides align to TRBD1. Germline-derived CDR1 and CDR2 are SNHLY and FYNNEI. The CDR3 length is 13 residues. The trim removed 6 bases at V and 6 bases at J, leaving 6 bases unmatched. In nucleotides, the CDR3 is TGTGCCAGCAGCGGACAGGGACGGGATGGCTACACCTTC. Translated, it gives CASSGQGRDGYTF.

This rearrangement joins TRBV10-3 to TRBJ2-5; the D gene could be TRBD1 or TRBD2 (5 bases each). Germline CDR1 and CDR2: ENHRY and SYGVKD. The CDR3 covers 13 residues. V gave up 10 bases and J gave up 1 base, with 13 bases separating them. The CDR3 DNA follows: TGTGCCACGACGATGGGGGTCCAAGAGACCCAGTACTTC. Translating gives CATTMGVQETQYF.

The V gene is TRBV6-5, the J gene TRBJ1-5, with D hard to call. From germline, CDR1 is MNHEY and CDR2 SVGAGI. The length of the CDR3 is 15 residues. Trimming pared 0 bases from V and 3 bases from J, leaving 9 bases between. This CDR3 is CASSYSRQNNQPQHF. DNA for the CDR3: TGTGCCAGCAGTTACTCGAGGCAAAACAATCAGCCCCAGCATTTT.

This clone has only a few counts. J is TRBJ2-3 and V is TRBV5-4; D assignment may be TRBD1 or TRBD2 (5 bases each). The germline V gene has CDR1 SGHNT and CDR2 YYREEE (reference sequence). The ends were cut back, 4 bases at V and 3 bases at J, with 12 bases in the middle. This CDR3 is 14 amino acids long. The chain's CDR3 is CASSDTGGTDTQYF. The CDR3 DNA reads TGTGCCAGCAGCGACACAGGCGGGACAGATACGCAGTATTTT.